This paragraph covers one T cell receptor beta chain sequence. The V end lost 0 bases, the J end lost 0 bases, and 11 bases lay between the germline ends. Germline V CDR1 and CDR2: MGHRA, YSYEKL. This CDR3 region has 17 residues. The data belong to a study of graft-versus-host responses after intestinal transplantation. Sequencing was performed with immunoSEQ multiplex PCR; in TCRdb, only in-frame clones are kept and a portion is missing. The table records about 14,000 clones, around two fifths of them present only once. Irradiated, violet-dye-labeled stimulator cells, some 200,000 in number, were plated with some 200,000 CFSE-labeled responder cells.

The chain links TRBV4-1 to TRBJ2-2; tentatively, D is TRBD1 (5 bases). This TCR was sampled from a human patient who received an intestinal transplant. The sequenced sample was alloreactive CD8+ T cells from a mixed lymphocyte reaction culture, obtained before intestinal transplant. The subset denotes: CFSE-low proliferating T cells sorted from approximately 6-day pre-transplant mixed lymphocyte reaction (GvH or HvG direction). The CDR3 DNA reads TGCGCCAGCAGCCAAGATCGAACAGGCTCGAACACCGGGGAGCTGTTTTTT. Residues: CASSQDRTGSNTGELFF.